The subject of this entry is one TCR beta chain. Its antigen is still unknown. Base qualities were left out, and no much larger clone turns up one base away. There are 12 amino acids in the CDR3, from cysteine to phenylalanine inclusive. The read is trimmed to its CDR3 DNA, 36 bases read in frame from base 1. From a lookup of the germline V gene, CDR1 and CDR2 are SNHLY and FYNNEI. Trimmed from V: 10 bases; trimmed from J: 11 bases; junction bases lacking a gene match: 9. For repertoire sequencing, the TCR beta CDR3 regions were amplified from RNA transcripts. A first-round RT-PCR used HTBI primers with the Qiagen OneStep RT-PCR kit, followed by a second-round multiplex PCR, size selection and purification. Sequencing of the libraries was carried out on an Illumina HiSeq2000 in paired-end mode with 100 bp reads. In the original analysis: SOAPnuke was used to process the reads, removing any read that contained adapters or uncalled bases, had a mean Phred below 15, or lacked an exact match to the constant primer or identifier. COPE v1.2.5 was used to merge the high-quality paired reads. Unique nucleotide sequences were defined as clonotypes and aligned to IMGT TRB V, D and J references using MiTCR v1.1. The analysis was limited to V-J combinations with a frequency above 0.0001, which together covered approximately 99% of repertoires. For each V-J combination, a TCR clonal expansion and chaos score was defined as the ratio of F50 clonal expansion to chaos observed in the TCRdist matrix. Welch's t-statistics and random forest were used to reduce features to about 14 V-J combinations, which were fed into a naive Bayes classifier. The similarity between thyroid and blood repertoires was quantified using the Morisita-Horn index. The public reads were quality trimmed at Q25 with fastp and then assembled into clones with MiXCR by TCRdb, keeping productive beta chains. Records with the same CDR3 protein are collapsed into one entry carrying the most frequent genes and DNA. None of the V and J calls come from the authors' own analysis; TCRdb made them. The sample table contains around 590,000 distinct CDR3 sequences; only one count was recorded for 35% to 45% of them. Around 4% of the sample is taken by the ten largest.

This record comes from a study of Graves' ophthalmopathy and Graves' hyperthyroidism (dated by TCRdb to the late 2010s). In the study overall: Hyperthyroidism was defined as stable when no progression to ophthalmopathy occurred within 18 months of follow-up. Following sampling, methimazole starting at 30 mg daily was administered to hyperthyroidism patients, and high-dose intravenous methylprednisolone was administered to ophthalmopathy patients. T-cell repertoires of thyroid tissue and blood were compared in 5 or 6 hyperthyroidism patients. An independent validation cohort comprised 18 hyperthyroidism patients and 15 to 17 patients who later progressed from hyperthyroidism to ophthalmopathy. To tell Graves' ophthalmopathy apart from Graves' hyperthyroidism, and to predict which patients would progress to ophthalmopathy, the study relied on TCR beta repertoire signatures. In total, around 130 blood samples were TCR-sequenced: 40 to 45 ophthalmopathy, some 72 hyperthyroidism and some 17 hyperthyroidism-to-ophthalmopathy patients. To explore V-J signatures that distinguish ophthalmopathy from hyperthyroidism, a discovery set of more than 90 patients was enrolled, made up of under 50 with ophthalmopathy and around 57 with stable hyperthyroidism. On the study overall, not on this receptor specifically: Most expanded thyroid clonotypes with a frequency above 0.001 also appeared in blood, which suggests that blood repertoires may reflect the immune response in the thyroid. In validation, the model predicted ophthalmopathy progression with about 71% sensitivity and approximately 72% specificity; some 13 predicted patients were CT-confirmed with GO in a median of about 6.2 months. In cross-validation, the 13-signature model distinguished ophthalmopathy from stable hyperthyroidism with 87.88% sensitivity and roughly 84% specificity, while in the test set the corresponding values were roughly 80% and 75%. No statistical method was used to set the sample size in advance, and the investigators knew which group each participant was assigned to.

Hyperthyroidism patients were newly diagnosed, with disease duration under 2 months, and aged 18 to 65 years. Anyone with other autoimmune diseases, uncontrolled infections, pregnancy or lactation was excluded from the study. Diagnosis was based on clinical symptoms, serum thyroxine, TRAb, thyroid ultrasound and orbital computed tomography. Total RNA was extracted using Trizol reagent, and RNA quality was checked on an Agilent 2100 Bioanalyzer. The sample was peripheral blood or thyroid tissue (not recorded which). The chain couples TRBV2 to TRBJ1-5, with TRBD1 identical over 9 junction bases. The clonotype was recovered from an adult man with Graves' hyperthyroidism. DNA sequence: TGTGCCACCCGGACAGGGGAAGAGACCCAGCATTTT. This gives the protein CATRTGEETQHF.